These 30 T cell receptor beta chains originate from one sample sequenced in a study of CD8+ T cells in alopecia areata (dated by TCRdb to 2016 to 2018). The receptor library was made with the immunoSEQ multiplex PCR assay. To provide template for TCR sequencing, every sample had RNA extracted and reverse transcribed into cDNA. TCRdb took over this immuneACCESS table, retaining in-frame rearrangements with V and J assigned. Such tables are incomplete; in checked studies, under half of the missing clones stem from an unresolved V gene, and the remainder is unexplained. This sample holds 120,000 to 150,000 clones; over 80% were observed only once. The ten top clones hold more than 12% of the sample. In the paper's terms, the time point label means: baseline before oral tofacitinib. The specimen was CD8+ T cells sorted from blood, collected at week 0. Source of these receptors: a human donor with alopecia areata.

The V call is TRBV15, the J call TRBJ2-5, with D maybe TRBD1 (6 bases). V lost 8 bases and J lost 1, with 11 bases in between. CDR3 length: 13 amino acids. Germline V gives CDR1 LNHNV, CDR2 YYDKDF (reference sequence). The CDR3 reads CATSDRPQETQYF. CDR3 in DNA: TGTGCCACCTCTGACAGGCCCCAAGAGACCCAGTACTTC.

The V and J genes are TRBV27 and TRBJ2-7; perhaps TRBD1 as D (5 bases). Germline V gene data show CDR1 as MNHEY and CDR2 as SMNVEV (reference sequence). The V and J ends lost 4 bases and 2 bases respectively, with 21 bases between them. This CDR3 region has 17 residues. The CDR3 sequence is CASSYQPGPQGPYEQYF. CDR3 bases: TGTGCCAGCAGTTATCAACCCGGACCGCAGGGTCCCTACGAGCAGTACTTC.

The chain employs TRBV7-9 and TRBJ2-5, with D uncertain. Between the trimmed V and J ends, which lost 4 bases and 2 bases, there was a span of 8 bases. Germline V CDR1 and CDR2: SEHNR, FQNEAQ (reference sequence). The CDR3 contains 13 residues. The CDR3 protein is CASSSAFQETQYF. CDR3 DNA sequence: TGTGCCAGCAGCTCGGCGTTTCAAGAGACCCAGTACTTC. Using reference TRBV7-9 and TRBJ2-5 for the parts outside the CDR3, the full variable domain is DTGVSQNPRHKITKRGQNVTFRCDPISEHNRLYWYRQTLGQGPEFLTYFQNEAQLEKSRLLSDRFSAERPKGSFSTLEIQRTEQGDSAMYLCASSSAFQETQYFGPGTRLLVL.

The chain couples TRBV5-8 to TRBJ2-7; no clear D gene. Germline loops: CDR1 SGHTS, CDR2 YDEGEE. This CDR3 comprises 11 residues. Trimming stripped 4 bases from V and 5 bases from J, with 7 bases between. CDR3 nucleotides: TGTGCCAGCAGCCCAGAGGACGAGCAGTACTTC. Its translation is CASSPEDEQYF.

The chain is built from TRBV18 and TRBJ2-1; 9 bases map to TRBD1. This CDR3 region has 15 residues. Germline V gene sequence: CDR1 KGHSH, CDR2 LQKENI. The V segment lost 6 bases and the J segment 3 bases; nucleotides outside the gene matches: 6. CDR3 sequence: CASSAGTGSYNEQFF. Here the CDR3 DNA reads TGTGCCAGCTCGGCCGGGACAGGGAGCTACAATGAGCAGTTCTTC.

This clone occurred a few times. The CDR3 reads CASRPVGQGLGDTQYF. DNA for the CDR3: TGCGCCAGCAGACCGGTAGGACAGGGATTGGGGGATACGCAGTATTTT. V usage is TRBV4-1 and J usage is TRBJ2-3; TRBD1 matches 8 bases. Germline lookup yields CDR1 MGHRA and CDR2 YSYEKL. The CDR3 loop spans 16 amino acids. After removal of 6 bases from V and 6 bases from J, the junction contained 14 bases not matched to a gene.

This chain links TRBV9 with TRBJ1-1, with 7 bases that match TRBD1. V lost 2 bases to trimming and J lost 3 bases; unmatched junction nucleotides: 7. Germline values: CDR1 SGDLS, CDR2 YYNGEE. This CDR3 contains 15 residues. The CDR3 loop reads CASSVTGAGDTEAFF. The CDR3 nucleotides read TGTGCCAGCAGCGTTACAGGGGCGGGGGACACTGAAGCTTTCTTT.

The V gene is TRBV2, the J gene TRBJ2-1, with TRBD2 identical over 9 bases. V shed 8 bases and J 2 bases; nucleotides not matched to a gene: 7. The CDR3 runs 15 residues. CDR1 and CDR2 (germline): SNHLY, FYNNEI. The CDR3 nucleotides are TGTGCCAGCCGTTTTAGCGGGAGCCCCTACAATGAGCAGTTCTTC. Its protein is CASRFSGSPYNEQFF. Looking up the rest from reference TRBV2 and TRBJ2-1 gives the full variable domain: EPEVTQTPSHQVTQMGQEVILRCVPISNHLYFYWYRQILGQKVEFLVSFYNNEISEKSEIFDDQFSVERPDGSNFTLKIRSTKLEDSAMYFCASRFSGSPYNEQFFGPGTRLTVL.

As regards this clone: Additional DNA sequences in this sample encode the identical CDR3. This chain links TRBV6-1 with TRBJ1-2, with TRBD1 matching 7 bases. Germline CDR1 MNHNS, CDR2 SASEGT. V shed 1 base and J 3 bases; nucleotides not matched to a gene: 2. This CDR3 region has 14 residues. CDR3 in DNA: TGTGCCAGCAGTGAAGGACAGGGCGACTATGGCTACACCTTC. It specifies CASSEGQGDYGYTF.

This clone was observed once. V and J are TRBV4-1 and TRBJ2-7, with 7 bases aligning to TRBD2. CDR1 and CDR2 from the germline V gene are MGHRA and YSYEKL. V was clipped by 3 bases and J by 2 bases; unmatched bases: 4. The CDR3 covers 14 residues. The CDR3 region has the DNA TGCGCCAGCAGCCACCCCGGACTAGCCTACGAGCAGTACTTC. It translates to CASSHPGLAYEQYF.

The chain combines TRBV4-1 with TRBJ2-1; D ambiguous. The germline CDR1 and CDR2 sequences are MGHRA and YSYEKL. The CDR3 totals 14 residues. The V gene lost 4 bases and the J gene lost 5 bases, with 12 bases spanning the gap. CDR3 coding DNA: TGCGCCAGCAGCCTCCATTCGCCGAACAATGAGCAGTTCTTC. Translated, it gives CASSLHSPNNEQFF.

CDR3 nucleotides: TGTGCCAGCAGCCCGGGACTAGCGGGACCAAATGAGCAGTTCTTC. Amino acid sequence: CASSPGLAGPNEQFF. The rearrangement uses TRBV6-5 and TRBJ2-1, with TRBD2 matching 13 bases. The CDR3 has 15 residues. Germline V gene lookup returns CDR1 MNHEY and CDR2 SVGAGI. V shed 6 bases and J 7 bases; nucleotides not matched to a gene: 6.

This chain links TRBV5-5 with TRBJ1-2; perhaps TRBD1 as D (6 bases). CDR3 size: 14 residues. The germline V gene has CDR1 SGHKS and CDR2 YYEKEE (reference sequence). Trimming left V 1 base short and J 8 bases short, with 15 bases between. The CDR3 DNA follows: TGTGCCAGCAGCTTGTGGCAGGGGTGGGAAGGCTACACCTTC. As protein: CASSLWQGWEGYTF.

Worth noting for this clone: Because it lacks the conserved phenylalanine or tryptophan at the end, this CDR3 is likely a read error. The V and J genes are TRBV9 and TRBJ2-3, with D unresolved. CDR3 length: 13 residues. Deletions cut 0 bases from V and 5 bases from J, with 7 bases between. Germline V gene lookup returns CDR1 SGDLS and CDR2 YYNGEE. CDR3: CASSVAQVDTQYS. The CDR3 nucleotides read TGTGCCAGCAGCGTAGCCCAGGTAGATACGCAGTATTCT.

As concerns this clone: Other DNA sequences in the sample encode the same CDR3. CDR3 sequence: CASSLVQGVTDTQYF. The CDR3 DNA reads TGTGCCAGCAGTTTAGTGCAGGGGGTTACAGATACGCAGTATTTT. This chain links TRBV27 with TRBJ2-3; 7 bases are shared with TRBD1. CDR3 length: 15 residues. In germline, CDR1 is MNHEY, CDR2 SMNVEV (reference sequence). J gave up 3 bases and V 2 bases, and 5 bases lay outside the gene matches.

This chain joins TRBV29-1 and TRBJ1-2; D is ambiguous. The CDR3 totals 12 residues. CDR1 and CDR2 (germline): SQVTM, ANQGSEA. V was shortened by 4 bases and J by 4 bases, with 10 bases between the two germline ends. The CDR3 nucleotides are TGCAGCGTTGGAGAACTAACCTATGGCTACACCTTC. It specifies CSVGELTYGYTF.

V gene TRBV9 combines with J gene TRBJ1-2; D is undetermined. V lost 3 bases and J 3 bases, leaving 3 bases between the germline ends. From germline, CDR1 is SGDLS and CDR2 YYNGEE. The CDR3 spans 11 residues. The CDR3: CASSGDYGYTF. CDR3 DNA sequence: TGTGCCAGCAGCGGGGACTATGGCTACACCTTC.

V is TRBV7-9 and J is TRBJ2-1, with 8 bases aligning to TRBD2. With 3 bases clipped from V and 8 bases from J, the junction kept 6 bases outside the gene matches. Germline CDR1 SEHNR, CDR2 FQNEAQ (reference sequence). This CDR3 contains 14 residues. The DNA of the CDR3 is TGTGCCAGCAGCTTTACGGGGGGGCAGGATGAGCAGTTCTTC. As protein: CASSFTGGQDEQFF.

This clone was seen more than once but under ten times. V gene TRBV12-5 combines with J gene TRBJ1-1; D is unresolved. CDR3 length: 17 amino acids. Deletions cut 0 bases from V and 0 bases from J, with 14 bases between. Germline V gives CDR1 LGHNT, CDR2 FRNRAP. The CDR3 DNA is TGTGCTAGTGGTTTGGTACTTTCCCGGAACATGAACACTGAAGCTTTCTTT. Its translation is CASGLVLSRNMNTEAFF.

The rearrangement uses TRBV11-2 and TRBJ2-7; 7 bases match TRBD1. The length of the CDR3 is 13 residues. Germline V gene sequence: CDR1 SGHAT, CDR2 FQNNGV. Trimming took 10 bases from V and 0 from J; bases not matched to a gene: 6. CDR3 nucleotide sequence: TGTGCCATAACTAACAGGGGCTCCTACGAGCAGTACTTC. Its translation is CAITNRGSYEQYF.

CDR3 in DNA: TGCAGCGTAGAGGGACAGGGGGAAGCTTTCTTT. Its protein is CSVEGQGEAFF. The gene calls are TRBV29-1 and TRBJ1-1; 10 bases map to TRBD1. After removal of 6 bases from V and 8 bases from J, the junction contained 3 bases not matched to a gene. Germline V CDR1 and CDR2: SQVTM, ANQGSEA. The CDR3 has 11 amino acids.

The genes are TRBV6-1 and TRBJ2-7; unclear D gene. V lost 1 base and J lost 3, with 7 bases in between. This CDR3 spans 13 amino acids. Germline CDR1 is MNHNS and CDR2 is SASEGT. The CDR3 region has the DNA TGTGCCAGCAGTGAAGGCACGAACTACGAGCAGTACTTC. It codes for CASSEGTNYEQYF.

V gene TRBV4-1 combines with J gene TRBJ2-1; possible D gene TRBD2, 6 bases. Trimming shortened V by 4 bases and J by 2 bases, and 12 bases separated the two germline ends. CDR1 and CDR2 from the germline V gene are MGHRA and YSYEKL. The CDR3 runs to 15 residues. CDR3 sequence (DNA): TGCGCCAGCAGCCCAGGAGGGAGCGCCTACAATGAGCAGTTCTTC. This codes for CASSPGGSAYNEQFF.

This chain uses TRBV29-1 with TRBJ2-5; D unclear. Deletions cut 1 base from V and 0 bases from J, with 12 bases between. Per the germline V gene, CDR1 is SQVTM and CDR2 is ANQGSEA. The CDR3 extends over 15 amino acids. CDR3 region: CSVEGRIRYQETQYF. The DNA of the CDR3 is TGCAGCGTTGAAGGGCGGATCCGGTACCAAGAGACCCAGTACTTC.

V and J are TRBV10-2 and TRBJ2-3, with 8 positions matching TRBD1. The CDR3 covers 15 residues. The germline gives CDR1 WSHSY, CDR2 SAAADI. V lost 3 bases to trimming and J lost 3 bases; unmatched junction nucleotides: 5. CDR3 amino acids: CASSEGQGATDTQYF. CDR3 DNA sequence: TGCGCCAGCAGTGAAGGGCAGGGGGCAACAGATACGCAGTATTTT.

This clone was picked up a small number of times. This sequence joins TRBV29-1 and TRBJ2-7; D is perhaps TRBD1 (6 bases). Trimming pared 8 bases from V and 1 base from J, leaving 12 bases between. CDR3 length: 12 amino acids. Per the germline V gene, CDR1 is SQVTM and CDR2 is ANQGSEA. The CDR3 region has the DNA TGCAGCTCCATGGGGGCTTCCTACGAGCAGTACTTC. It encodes CSSMGASYEQYF.

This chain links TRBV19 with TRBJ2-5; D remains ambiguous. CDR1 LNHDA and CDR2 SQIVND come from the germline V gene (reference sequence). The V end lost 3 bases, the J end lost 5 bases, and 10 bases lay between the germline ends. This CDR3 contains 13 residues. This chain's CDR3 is CASSMILGETQYF. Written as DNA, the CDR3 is TGTGCCAGTAGTATGATCCTAGGGGAGACCCAGTACTTC.

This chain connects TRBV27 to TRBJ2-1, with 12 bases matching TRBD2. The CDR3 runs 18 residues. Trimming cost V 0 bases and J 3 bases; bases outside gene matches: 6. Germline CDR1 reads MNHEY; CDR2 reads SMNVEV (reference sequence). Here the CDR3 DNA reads TGTGCCAGCAGTTTATCGAGTCTACTAGCGGGGGGCTACAATGAGCAGTTCTTC. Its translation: CASSLSSLLAGGYNEQFF.

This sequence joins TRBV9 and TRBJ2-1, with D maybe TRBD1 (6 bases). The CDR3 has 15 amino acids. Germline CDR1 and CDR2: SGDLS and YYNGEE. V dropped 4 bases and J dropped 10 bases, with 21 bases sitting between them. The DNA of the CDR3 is TGTGCCAGCAGCCCCCCAGGGGTACACCCGGGGGAGCAGTTCTTC. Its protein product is CASSPPGVHPGEQFF. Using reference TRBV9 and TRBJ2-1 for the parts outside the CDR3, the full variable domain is DSGVTQTPKHLITATGQRVTLRCSPRSGDLSVYWYQQSLDQGLQFLIQYYNGEERAKGNILERFSAQQFPDLHSELNLSSLELGDSALYFCASSPPGVHPGEQFFGPGTRLTVL.

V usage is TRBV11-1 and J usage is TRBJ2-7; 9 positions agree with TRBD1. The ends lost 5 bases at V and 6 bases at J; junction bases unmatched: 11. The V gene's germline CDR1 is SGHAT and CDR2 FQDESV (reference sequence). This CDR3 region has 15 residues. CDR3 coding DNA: TGTGCCAGCAGCCAACCACCGGGACAGGGTGGCGAGCAGTACTTC. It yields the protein CASSQPPGQGGEQYF.